This T cell receptor beta chain is from a study of memory CD4+ T cells and cytomegalovirus serostatus. About the study: Donors were healthy Belgian adults, 9 CMV seropositive and about two dozen seronegative.

Produced via immunoSEQ multiplex PCR; TCRdb's table is partial and in-frame only. The table shows about 50,000 clones, with just under 80% occurring only once. General study points: Repertoires predicted CMV serostatus with median bootstrapped AUC of about 0.94. Of 150 to 200 reported CMV TCRbeta sequences, 67 were found in memory CD4+ repertoires.

On this clone: The target antigen is unknown.

Single viable CD3+CD4+CD8-CD45RO+ cells were sorted as the memory CD4+ T cells. Serum IgG to CMV pp150, pp28, p38 and p52 defined serostatus. V was clipped by 2 bases and J by 6 bases, with 17 bases between them. Germline loops: CDR1 LNHDA, CDR2 SQIVND (reference sequence). This CDR3 comprises 16 residues. This TCR was sampled from an adult in good health and CMV-seronegative. Sequencing was carried out using memory CD4+ T cells from blood. The chain recombines TRBV19 with TRBJ1-5; D is perhaps TRBD1 (5 bases). The CDR3 nucleotides are TGTGCCAGTAGTATAATTTGGGGCCGCGGGGGTCAGCCCCAGCATTTT. It encodes CASSIIWGRGGQPQHF.